The clone carrying this T cell receptor (beta chain) was counted ten times or more. Patients showing uncontrolled infection, other autoimmune disease, pregnancy or lactation were ineligible. This sample was included in a study of T cells in Graves' hyperthyroidism and ophthalmopathy. Per germline, CDR1 SGHTA and CDR2 FQGNSA. The CDR3 totals 15 residues. V lost 1 base and J lost 7, with 11 bases in between. TCR beta CDR3 region amplification was performed from RNA transcripts. Carried out on the TCR CDR3, a first-round RT-PCR used the HTBI primer set. TCRdb re-analysed the multiplex PCR reads in MiXCR, keeping a single row per CDR3 protein. The table has around 250,000 distinct CDR3 sequences, 16% seen once.

This TCR derives from a young woman with Graves' ophthalmopathy. Sequences were obtained from blood. The gene calls are TRBV7-2 and TRBJ1-6; D uncertain. In DNA form, the CDR3 reads TGTGCCAGCAGCTTAGACGGGATGGTAAATTCACCCCTCCACTTT. This encodes CASSLDGMVNSPLHF.